The rows below give T cell receptor beta chains drawn from one sample of a study of blood T cell repertoires in COVID-19. The protocol was immunoSEQ multiplex PCR, while the TCRdb copy is restricted to in-frame clones and leaves out a portion. The data hold approximately 160,000 clones, with more than 85% observed a single time. Sequences were obtained from peripheral blood. The receptors derive from a man aged 60 to 69 with COVID-19, enrolled during active disease. Each CDR3 is given with its conserved first and last residue. The order of the fields is D gene, clone size, J gene, V gene, CDR3 DNA, CDR3 protein. D genes are given only for firm matches. Only part of the rows carry a size: once, few, many, or a class if the clone is expanded.

D: TRBD1; size: NA; J: TRBJ1-3; V: TRBV18; DNA: TGTGCCAGCTCACCCCCAGGGGGAGTTGGAAACACCATATATTTT; CDR3: CASSPPGGVGNTIYF
D: NA; size: few; J: TRBJ1-3; V: TRBV6-5; DNA: TGTGCCAGCAGCACACAGGGCTCTGGAAACACCATATATTTT; CDR3: CASSTQGSGNTIYF
D: NA; size: NA; J: TRBJ2-3; V: TRBV7-2; DNA: TGTGCCAGCAGCTCCCGCGGTTCCACAGATACGCAGTATTTT; CDR3: CASSSRGSTDTQYF
D: NA; size: NA; J: TRBJ2-3; V: TRBV12-3/TRBV12-4; DNA: TGTGCCAGCCGGGAGACCACAGATACGCAGTATTTT; CDR3: CASRETTDTQYF
D: NA; size: NA; J: TRBJ1-4; V: TRBV19; DNA: TGTGCCAGTAGTATTGCAGGGAACACTAATGAAAAACTGTTTTTT; CDR3: CASSIAGNTNEKLFF
D: TRBD1; size: NA; J: TRBJ1-1; V: TRBV28; DNA: TGTGCCAGCAGTTCCGGGGGGACAGGGGGTTTTCGAGCTTTCTTT; CDR3: CASSSGGTGGFRAFF
D: NA; size: NA; J: TRBJ1-6; V: TRBV30; DNA: TGTGCCTGGAGCCGAGAGGGTCCGAATTCACCCCTCCACTTT; CDR3: CAWSREGPNSPLHF
D: TRBD1; size: NA; J: TRBJ2-3; V: TRBV5-8; DNA: TGTGCCAGCAGCAGGGGACAGACAGCACGCACAGATACGCAGTATTTT; CDR3: CASSRGQTARTDTQYF
D: NA; size: NA; J: TRBJ1-4; V: TRBV4-3; DNA: TGCGCCAGCAGCCAAGATTGGCAGGCCGCGGGTAATGAAAAACTGTTTTTT; CDR3: CASSQDWQAAGNEKLFF
D: NA; size: NA; J: TRBJ2-7; V: TRBV6-5; DNA: TGTGCCAGCAGTTACCCAGGGTTCGAGCAGTACTTC; CDR3: CASSYPGFEQYF
D: NA; size: NA; J: TRBJ1-2; V: TRBV5-1; DNA: TGCGCCAGCAGCTTGCAGGGCTCCTATGGCTACACCTTC; CDR3: CASSLQGSYGYTF
D: NA; size: once; J: TRBJ2-7; V: TRBV5-1; DNA: TGCGCCAGCAGCACAGGGAGCTACGAGCAGTACTTC; CDR3: CASSTGSYEQYF
D: TRBD1; size: NA; J: TRBJ1-5; V: TRBV6-1; DNA: TGTGCCAGCAGTGCCGACAGGGGGTTTGGCAATCAGCCCCAGCATTTT; CDR3: CASSADRGFGNQPQHF
D: NA; size: NA; J: TRBJ2-7; V: TRBV6-7; DNA: TGTGCCAGCAGTTTGGGACCTTCAAGGGCGGGAGAGCAGTACTTC; CDR3: CASSLGPSRAGEQYF
D: NA; size: NA; J: TRBJ1-2; V: TRBV6-5; DNA: TGTGCCAGCAGCCACTCTAACTATGGCTACACCTTC; CDR3: CASSHSNYGYTF
D: NA; size: NA; J: TRBJ2-3; V: TRBV27; DNA: TGTGCCAGCAGTTCCCAAGGGGACATCACAGATACGCAGTATTTT; CDR3: CASSSQGDITDTQYF
D: TRBD2; size: NA; J: TRBJ2-1; V: TRBV3-1/TRBV3-2; DNA: TGTGCCAGCAGCGACTCCTCACTAGCGGGCTCCTACAATGAGCAGTTCTTC; CDR3: CASSDSSLAGSYNEQFF
D: NA; size: NA; J: TRBJ1-4; V: TRBV3-1/TRBV3-2; DNA: TGTGCCAGCAGGTCCACAACTAATGAAAAACTGTTTTTT; CDR3: CASRSTTNEKLFF
D: NA; size: NA; J: TRBJ1-5; V: TRBV7-2; DNA: TGTGCCAGCAGCTTAGCGTTTTTCCAGGGCAGCAATCAGCCCCAGCATTTT; CDR3: CASSLAFFQGSNQPQHF
D: TRBD1; size: NA; J: TRBJ1-1; V: TRBV6-2/TRBV6-3; DNA: TGTGCCAGCAGTTACTTGGGACAGGGGTCCACTGAAGCTTTCTTT; CDR3: CASSYLGQGSTEAFF
D: TRBD1; size: NA; J: TRBJ1-4; V: TRBV19; DNA: TGTGCCAGTAGTCTTGGGGACAGACCTTATAATGAAAAACTGTTTTTT; CDR3: CASSLGDRPYNEKLFF
D: NA; size: NA; J: TRBJ1-5; V: TRBV2; DNA: TGTGCCAGCAAACGCAGTAGCAGCAATCAGCCCCAGCATTTT; CDR3: CASKRSSSNQPQHF
D: NA; size: NA; J: TRBJ1-5; V: TRBV19; DNA: TGTGCCAGTAGCCGGTCCGAGAGCAATCAGCCCCAGCATTTT; CDR3: CASSRSESNQPQHF
D: NA; size: NA; J: TRBJ2-6; V: TRBV18; DNA: TGTGCCAGCTCACCTCTCAAGGGGCTCGGCTCTGGGGCCAACGTCCTGACTTTC; CDR3: CASSPLKGLGSGANVLTF
D: TRBD1; size: NA; J: TRBJ1-1; V: TRBV6-5; DNA: TGTGCCAGCAGTTCCCCGGGACAGGGGAACACTGAAGCTTTCTTT; CDR3: CASSSPGQGNTEAFF
D: NA; size: NA; J: TRBJ1-6; V: TRBV5-1; DNA: TGCGCCAGCAGCTTGGCCGTATGGGCGGAGGGCTCACCCCTCCACTTT; CDR3: CASSLAVWAEGSPLHF
D: TRBD1; size: NA; J: TRBJ1-1; V: TRBV14; DNA: TGTGCCAGCAGCCATAACAGGGGTCTGAACACTGAAGCTTTCTTT; CDR3: CASSHNRGLNTEAFF
D: NA; size: few; J: TRBJ2-7; V: TRBV24-1; DNA: TGTGCCACCAGTGATCCCCCCCGGGACGAGCAGTACTTC; CDR3: CATSDPPRDEQYF
D: TRBD1; size: NA; J: TRBJ2-1; V: TRBV5-1; DNA: TGCGCCAGCAGCTTGGGTGGACAGGGGTATAATGAGCAGTTCTTC; CDR3: CASSLGGQGYNEQFF
D: NA; size: once; J: TRBJ1-1; V: TRBV18; DNA: TGTGCCAGCGGAACAGGGTCGAACACTGAAGCTTTCTTT; CDR3: CASGTGSNTEAFF
D: TRBD2; size: few; J: TRBJ2-5; V: TRBV11-3; DNA: TGTGCCAGCAGCAAGAGCGGGGTCGGGAGTGAGACCCAGTACTTC; CDR3: CASSKSGVGSETQYF
D: NA; size: NA; J: TRBJ1-2; V: TRBV11-2; DNA: TGTGCCAGCAGGCAAAACAGAGCTAACTATGGCTACACCTTC; CDR3: CASRQNRANYGYTF
D: NA; size: NA; J: TRBJ2-5; V: TRBV5-6; DNA: TGTGCCAGCAGCTTCTCCTACGGTAAAGAGACCCAGTACTTC; CDR3: CASSFSYGKETQYF
D: NA; size: NA; J: TRBJ1-4; V: TRBV28; DNA: TGTGCCAGCAGTGAAGGGGGGGGCCGTGTTGAAAAACTGTTTTTT; CDR3: CASSEGGGRVEKLFF
D: TRBD2; size: NA; J: TRBJ2-7; V: TRBV2; DNA: TGTGCCAGCAGTGAAATTGGCCTAGCGGGAGACTACGAGCAGTACTTC; CDR3: CASSEIGLAGDYEQYF
D: NA; size: NA; J: TRBJ1-5; V: TRBV24-1; DNA: TGTGCCACCAGTGAGGGCAGTTATAGCAATCAGCCCCAGCATTTT; CDR3: CATSEGSYSNQPQHF
D: NA; size: NA; J: TRBJ2-7; V: TRBV6-5; DNA: TGTGCCAGCAGTTACGGTAGCTCTAATATTCCTTACGAGCAGTACTTC; CDR3: CASSYGSSNIPYEQYF
D: NA; size: once; J: TRBJ1-1; V: TRBV11-2; DNA: TGTGCCAGCAGCTTAGGTGCGGGGGCAACTGAAGCTTTCTTT; CDR3: CASSLGAGATEAFF
D: NA; size: NA; J: TRBJ1-6; V: TRBV7-2; DNA: TGTGCCAGCAGCTTACCAGGGCTATCACCCCTCCACTTT; CDR3: CASSLPGLSPLHF
D: NA; size: NA; J: TRBJ2-2; V: TRBV2; DNA: TGTGCCAGCAGAAAGGGGTCGGGGAACACCGGGGAGCTGTTTTTT; CDR3: CASRKGSGNTGELFF
D: TRBD2; size: few; J: TRBJ2-5; V: TRBV5-4; DNA: TGTGCCAGCAGCTTGAACGGGGGGGACTTCAGAGAGACCCAGTACTTC; CDR3: CASSLNGGDFRETQYF
D: NA; size: NA; J: TRBJ1-1; V: TRBV5-1; DNA: TGCGCCAGCAGCCGGGAGGCGGAACGCTACACTGAAGCTTTCTTT; CDR3: CASSREAERYTEAFF
D: NA; size: NA; J: TRBJ1-2; V: TRBV11-2; DNA: TGTGCCAGCAGCGTGACAGCCGCTGGGGGCTACACCTTC; CDR3: CASSVTAAGGYTF
D: NA; size: once; J: TRBJ1-6; V: TRBV2; DNA: TGTGCCAGCAACGGGGGTTCGGATAATTCACCCCTCCACTTT; CDR3: CASNGGSDNSPLHF
D: TRBD2; size: NA; J: TRBJ2-5; V: TRBV12-3/TRBV12-4; DNA: TGTGCCAGCAGTTTAACGGGAGGCGAGACCCAGTACTTC; CDR3: CASSLTGGETQYF
D: NA; size: NA; J: TRBJ1-2; V: TRBV9; DNA: TGTGCCAGCAGCGTAGAGTCAGGGGCAGGGTATGGCTACACCTTC; CDR3: CASSVESGAGYGYTF
D: NA; size: NA; J: TRBJ1-1; V: TRBV19; DNA: TGTGCCAGTACCCAGGTGAACACTGAAGCTTTCTTT; CDR3: CASTQVNTEAFF
D: NA; size: few; J: TRBJ2-3; V: TRBV6-5; DNA: TGTGCCAGCATTAGAGGGACTAGCACAGATACGCAGTATTTT; CDR3: CASIRGTSTDTQYF
D: NA; size: NA; J: TRBJ2-2; V: TRBV27; DNA: TGTGCCAGCAGTTTAAAGCGAGGGACCGGGGAGCTGTTTTTT; CDR3: CASSLKRGTGELFF
D: TRBD1; size: NA; J: TRBJ1-6; V: TRBV12-3/TRBV12-4; DNA: TGTGCCAGCAGGGACAGGGGATCACCCCTCCACTTT; CDR3: CASRDRGSPLHF
D: NA; size: NA; J: TRBJ1-2; V: TRBV7-8; DNA: TGTGCCAGCAGCTTACCCGGGTACTATGGCTACACCTTC; CDR3: CASSLPGYYGYTF